This T cell receptor (beta chain) was sequenced in a study of blood T cells in healthy people across ages. The germline V and J ends were trimmed by 0 bases and 5 bases, with 25 bases remaining between them. The CDR3 loop spans 18 amino acids. Germline lookup yields CDR1 DFQATT and CDR2 SNEGSKA (reference sequence). With a J-beta primer mix and a sample-barcoded 5' primer, a second PCR ran 7 to 11 cycles. TCRdb re-analysed the 5' RACE reads in MiXCR, keeping a single row per CDR3 protein. The sample lists more than 1,000,000 distinct CDR3 sequences; approximately 25% were seen once. This sample was shared with a second study, whose subject was T cells of mothers and their children.

This chain connects TRBV20-1 to TRBJ2-5, with D perhaps TRBD2 (6 bases). The sequencing input was blood. The origin of this receptor is a girl aged 2-15 years in good health. Here the CDR3 reads CSARDSYSRDWGRETQYF. CDR3 nucleotides: TGCAGTGCTAGAGATTCCTACTCCCGGGACTGGGGTCGGGAGACCCAGTACTTC.